The clone carrying this TCR beta chain showed up many times. Its antigen is undetermined. Germline assignment: CDR1 SNHLY and CDR2 FYNNEI. The CDR3 totals 17 residues. The V gene lost 2 bases and the J gene lost 4 bases, with 18 bases spanning the gap. Exclusion of patients followed from uncontrolled infection, other autoimmune disease, pregnancy or lactation. The source of the PBMCs was over 8.5 ml of fresh peripheral blood. Amplification targeted TCR beta CDR3 regions from RNA transcripts. First-round RT-PCR of the TCR CDR3 relied on the HTBI primer set. TCRdb itself ran the multiplex PCR reads through MiXCR, one entry per CDR3 protein. The sample lists some 350,000 distinct CDR3 sequences, approximately 14% occurring once. The sample is drawn from a study of T cells in Graves' hyperthyroidism and ophthalmopathy. Whole-study results and caveats: Onset of ophthalmopathy came a median approximately 6.8 months after the model predicted it. Among clonotypes expanded in thyroid above 0.001, most were also found in blood.

The chain recombines TRBV2 with TRBJ2-1; maybe TRBD2 (7 bases). This sequence was found in a woman aged 35 to 49 with Graves' ophthalmopathy. Sequencing was carried out using blood. The DNA of the CDR3 is TGTGCCAGCAGTGAAATGGGGGGCCAGCGGGATTACAATGAGCAGTTCTTC. Translating gives CASSEMGGQRDYNEQFF. Full variable domain (rest looked up from reference TRBV2 and TRBJ2-1): EPEVTQTPSHQVTQMGQEVILRCVPISNHLYFYWYRQILGQKVEFLVSFYNNEISEKSEIFDDQFSVERPDGSNFTLKIRSTKLEDSAMYFCASSEMGGQRDYNEQFFGPGTRLTVL.